This T cell receptor beta chain was captured in a study of blood T cell repertoires in COVID-19. For the study at large: Donors in the United States, Italy and Spain gave samples during acute or convalescent COVID-19. T cells, B-cell-depleted T cells, or PBMCs provided the cDNA or gDNA that served as material.

The CDR3 covers 13 residues. The V gene lost 0 bases and the J gene lost 5 bases, with 8 bases spanning the gap. CDR1 and CDR2 from the germline V gene are LGHDT and YNNKEL (reference sequence). In the original analysis: Reference gene primer amplification in the assay estimated nucleated cell counts. Sequencing was performed with immunoSEQ multiplex PCR; in TCRdb, only in-frame clones are kept and a portion is missing. The V and J calls and clone size come from that table; D and trimming were worked out from the DNA. The sample has 180,000 or so clones; roughly 90% are singletons. The specimen was PBMCs or T cells enriched from blood (not recorded which). This chain joins TRBV3-1 (or the pseudogene TRBV3-2) and TRBJ2-7; D might be TRBD1 (6 bases). This receptor was identified in a human donor with acute COVID-19. The donor label of this sample is uncertain. CDR3 loop: CASSQDDRHEQYF. The CDR3 DNA reads TGTGCCAGCAGCCAAGATGACAGGCACGAGCAGTACTTC.